These 27 T cell receptor beta chains were sequenced from one sample in a study of PD-L1 blockade in urothelial cancer. Time point defined: pretreatment peripheral blood. The method was immunoSEQ multiplex PCR; TCRdb's version includes in-frame clones alone and lacks a portion of them. This table holds under 60,000 clones, about 86% found once. This specimen consisted of PBMCs, obtained around atezolizumab (anti-PD-L1) treatment. The receptors here all came from a man aged 70 or older with urothelial cancer.

This chain uses TRBV27 with TRBJ1-3; 12 bases are a match to TRBD1. Germline assignment: CDR1 MNHEY and CDR2 SMNVEV (reference sequence). Trimming took 4 bases from V and 0 from J; bases not matched to a gene: 16. This CDR3 spans 21 amino acids. The CDR3 DNA reads TGTGCCAGCAGTTCCCTTGGTTGGGACAGGGGGCTTACCTTCTCTGGAAACACCATATATTTT. Protein: CASSSLGWDRGLTFSGNTIYF.

This chain uses TRBV15 with TRBJ2-2; D is possibly TRBD1 (6 bases). The CDR3 loop spans 17 amino acids. Deletions cut 0 bases from V and 4 bases from J, with 15 bases between. Germline CDR1 is LNHNV and CDR2 is YYDKDF (reference sequence). The CDR3 sequence: CATSRDNRVEFTGELFF. CDR3 nucleotide sequence: TGTGCCACCAGCAGAGATAACAGGGTGGAATTCACCGGGGAGCTGTTTTTT. The complete variable domain, with remaining parts taken from reference TRBV15 and TRBJ2-2, reads DAMVIQNPRYQVTQFGKPVTLSCSQTLNHNVMYWYQQKSSQAPKLLFHYYDKDFNNEADTPDNFQSRRPNTSFCFLDIRSPGLGDTAMYLCATSRDNRVEFTGELFFGEGSRLTVL.

In the case of this clone: One end of the junction fails to match germline, which may point to a read error. This chain links TRBV5-4 with TRBJ2-3, with a weak D call TRBD2 (7 bases). Germline CDR1 and CDR2: SGHNT and YYREEE (reference sequence). The CDR3 covers 12 residues. CDR3 DNA: TGTGCCAGCAGCTTGCCGGGGGGCAGGCTGTCTTTT. Translated, it gives CASSLPGGRLSF. Full variable domain (missing parts from reference TRBV5-4 and TRBJ2-3): ETGVTQSPTHLIKTRGQQVTLRCSSQSGHNTVSWYQQALGQGPQFIFQYYREEENGRGNFPPRFSGLQFPNYSSELNVNALELDDSALYLCASSLPGGRLSFGPGTRLTVL.

J is TRBJ1-2 and V is TRBV13; 12 bases are shared with TRBD1. CDR3 length equals 15 residues. Germline assignment: CDR1 PRHDT and CDR2 FYEKMQ (reference sequence). Trimming took 5 bases from V and 4 from J; bases not matched to a gene: 5. In nucleotides, the CDR3 is TGTGCCAGCAGCCCTGGGACAGGGGGCAGCTATGGCTACACCTTC. This sequence encodes CASSPGTGGSYGYTF. The full variable domain, with the rest looked up from reference TRBV13 and TRBJ1-2, is AAGVIQSPRHLIKEKRETATLKCYPIPRHDTVYWYQQGPGQDPQFLISFYEKMQSDKGSIPDRFSAQQFSDYHSELNMSSLELGDSALYFCASSPGTGGSYGYTFGSGTRLTVV.

This chain uses TRBV5-1 with TRBJ2-2; maybe TRBD1 (6 bases). Trimming removed 4 bases from V and 2 bases from J, with 15 bases in between. This CDR3 is built from 16 residues. The germline V gene encodes CDR1 SGHRS and CDR2 YFSETQ. CDR3 in amino acids: CASSQTGGTNTGELFF. CDR3 coding DNA: TGCGCCAGCAGCCAGACAGGTGGGACCAACACCGGGGAGCTGTTTTTT.

This clone was detected only once. This rearrangement joins TRBV27 to TRBJ2-2; D may be TRBD2 (6 bases). The CDR3 covers 17 residues. Germline assignment: CDR1 MNHEY and CDR2 SMNVEV (reference sequence). V was clipped by 3 bases and J by 6 bases, with 20 bases between them. CDR3 bases: TGTGCCAGCAGTTTTAGTGTCGGTGGAGGGTTCGCCGGGGAGCTGTTTTTT. Encoded protein: CASSFSVGGGFAGELFF.

The V and J genes are TRBV11-2 and TRBJ2-3; 9 nucleotides agree with TRBD2. The CDR3 is 16 residues long. In germline, CDR1 is SGHAT, CDR2 FQNNGV. Trimming removed 2 bases from V and 0 bases from J; junction bases left unmatched: 3. The CDR3 is CASSLLSGGSTDTQYF. CDR3 DNA: TGTGCCAGCAGCTTATTAAGCGGGGGGAGCACAGATACGCAGTATTTT.

The V and J genes are TRBV4-1 and TRBJ2-7, with TRBD2 matching over 11 bases. With 3 bases clipped from V and 5 bases from J, the junction kept 6 bases outside the gene matches. The germline CDR1 and CDR2 sequences are MGHRA and YSYEKL. This CDR3 has 15 amino acids. The CDR3 loop reads CASSQLLAGEDEQYF. In nucleotides, the CDR3 is TGCGCCAGCAGCCAGTTACTAGCGGGAGAAGACGAGCAGTACTTC.

V and J are TRBV27 and TRBJ1-4; 12 nucleotides agree with TRBD1. Germline-derived CDR1 and CDR2 are MNHEY and SMNVEV (reference sequence). This CDR3 has 17 residues. The CDR3 nucleotides read TGTCCTTACCCACTAGGGACAGGGGGCGCCTGGGATGAAAAACTGTTTTTT. Encoded protein: CPYPLGTGGAWDEKLFF.

The chain uses TRBV9 and TRBJ1-2, with TRBD1 as a possible D gene (5 bases). The ends were cut back, 0 bases at V and 6 bases at J, with 9 bases in the middle. The CDR3 spans 13 residues. Germline loops: CDR1 SGDLS, CDR2 YYNGEE. CDR3 nucleotide sequence: TGTGCCAGCAGCGTAGGAGCAGGGAATGGCTACACCTTC. Translation: CASSVGAGNGYTF.

The rearrangement links TRBV6-4 to TRBJ2-7, with a possible D match to TRBD2 (5 bases). V was shortened by 0 bases and J by 2 bases, with 11 bases between the two germline ends. Germline V gene data show CDR1 as MRHNA and CDR2 as SNTAGT. CDR3 size: 15 residues. The CDR3 DNA follows: TGTGCCAGCAGTGACTCCAGCGGACGTACCTACGAGCAGTACTTC. This gives the protein CASSDSSGRTYEQYF.

This chain connects TRBV4-3 to TRBJ2-7, with D perhaps TRBD1 (6 bases). Germline-derived CDR1 and CDR2 are LGHNA and YSLEER. With 0 bases removed from V and 6 bases from J, the gap between germline ends came to 12 bases. CDR3 size: 14 residues. CDR3 sequence (DNA): TGCGCCAGCAGCCAAGATACAGGGTTGGGCGAGCAGTACTTC. Translation gives CASSQDTGLGEQYF.

The chain carries TRBV6-1 and TRBJ2-1; a possible D gene is TRBD1 (5 bases). This CDR3 has 17 residues. Trimming pared 4 bases from V and 5 bases from J, leaving 21 bases between. Germline lookup yields CDR1 MNHNS and CDR2 SASEGT. DNA of the CDR3: TGTGCCAGCAGTGCCAGGGCAGCTGTGTGGGGTAACAATGAGCAGTTCTTC. Translating gives CASSARAAVWGNNEQFF.

This chain uses TRBV2 with TRBJ1-1; D perhaps matches TRBD1 (5 bases). Germline loops: CDR1 SNHLY, CDR2 FYNNEI. The CDR3 totals 16 residues. V lost 5 bases, J lost 3 bases, and 19 bases lay in between. The CDR3 DNA follows: TGTGCCAGCAGTCGGAACGGGGGGAAAGGGGACACTGAAGCTTTCTTT. It translates to CASSRNGGKGDTEAFF.

The chain joins TRBV28 to TRBJ2-7; D call uncertain. The germline V and J ends were trimmed by 6 bases and 3 bases, with 21 bases remaining between them. The length of the CDR3 is 16 residues. Germline V gene sequence: CDR1 MDHEN, CDR2 SYDVKM. The CDR3: CASSPLSAARGYEQYF. The CDR3 nucleotides read TGTGCCAGCAGCCCGCTATCCGCAGCCAGAGGCTACGAGCAGTACTTC.

V is TRBV10-3 and J is TRBJ2-5, with TRBD1 as a possible D gene (7 bases). The CDR3 totals 12 residues. The germline V gene has CDR1 ENHRY and CDR2 SYGVKD. V lost 6 bases to trimming and J lost 5 bases, with 10 bases between them. CDR3 DNA: TGTGCCATCAGCTCAGGGGGGGAGACCCAGTACTTC. Translating gives CAISSGGETQYF.

The table lists this clone with a count of one. The V call is TRBV7-9, the J call TRBJ2-7; TRBD1 agrees at 7 bases. Trimming removed 2 bases from V and 1 base from J; junction bases left unmatched: 11. The CDR3 loop spans 17 amino acids. Germline CDR1 reads SEHNR; CDR2 reads FQNEAQ (reference sequence). The CDR3 region has the DNA TGTGCCAGCAGCTTACTGGGTCAGGGGGAACATTCCTACGAGCAGTACTTC. The encoded protein is CASSLLGQGEHSYEQYF.

The rearrangement links TRBV4-2 to TRBJ1-2, with 7 bases lining up with TRBD1. Germline assignment: CDR1 LGHNA and CDR2 YNFKEQ. The V and J ends lost 0 bases and 3 bases, in that order; junction bases with no gene match: 7. The length of the CDR3 is 16 residues. The chain's CDR3 is CASSQDVDRRDYGYTF. The CDR3 nucleotides read TGTGCCAGCAGCCAAGATGTGGACAGGCGGGACTATGGCTACACCTTC.

This chain links TRBV7-9 with TRBJ2-5, with 9 bases matching TRBD1. The CDR3 covers 15 residues. V lost 4 bases to trimming and J lost 3 bases; unmatched junction nucleotides: 6. The germline CDR1 and CDR2 sequences are SEHNR and FQNEAQ (reference sequence). Here the CDR3 reads CASSSQGQGEETQYF. CDR3 sequence (DNA): TGTGCCAGCAGCTCCCAGGGACAGGGTGAAGAGACCCAGTACTTC.

CDR3 sequence reads: CASSRQTGDEQYF. The DNA for the CDR3 is TGTGCCAGCAGCCGCCAAACAGGGGACGAGCAGTACTTC. The rearrangement uses TRBV5-5 and TRBJ2-7; 7 nucleotides line up with TRBD1. The CDR3 totals 13 residues. V gave up 4 bases and J gave up 5 bases; unmatched junction bases: 6. CDR1 SGHKS and CDR2 YYEKEE come from the germline V gene (reference sequence).

V is TRBV7-6 and J is TRBJ2-5; 9 bases are shared with TRBD1. This CDR3 has 13 residues. V was clipped by 4 bases and J by 5 bases; unmatched bases: 2. Germline CDR1 is SGHVS and CDR2 is FNYEAQ. The CDR3 loop reads CASSYTGGETQYF. CDR3 in DNA: TGTGCCAGCAGCTACACAGGGGGCGAGACCCAGTACTTC.

This chain connects TRBV6-1 to TRBJ2-5; D uncertain. This CDR3 is 13 amino acids long. Trimming pared 7 bases from V and 7 bases from J, leaving 16 bases between. CDR1 is MNHNS and CDR2 is SASEGT in the germline V gene. The CDR3 DNA reads as TGTGCCAGCACCGCGGTCCATCCGGGGACCCAGTACTTC. Translation gives CASTAVHPGTQYF.

The chain couples TRBV28 to TRBJ2-7; 7 nucleotides align to TRBD2. V trimming: 3 bases; J trimming: 4 bases; junction bases outside the gene matches: 6. Germline CDR1 and CDR2: MDHEN and SYDVKM. This CDR3 has 14 amino acids. The CDR3 here is CASSLRGSLYEQYF. The CDR3 DNA follows: TGTGCCAGCAGTTTGCGGGGGTCTCTGTACGAGCAGTACTTC. The full variable domain, with the rest looked up from reference TRBV28 and TRBJ2-7, is DVKVTQSSRYLVKRTGEKVFLECVQDMDHENMFWYRQDPGLGLRLIYFSYDVKMKEKGDIPEGYSVSREKKERFSLILESASTNQTSMYLCASSLRGSLYEQYFGPGTRLTVT.

V and J are TRBV28 and TRBJ2-3; 12 nucleotides match TRBD2. CDR3 length: 18 amino acids. V was clipped by 4 bases and J by 3 bases; unmatched bases: 11. Germline-derived CDR1 and CDR2 are MDHEN and SYDVKM. CDR3 protein: CASSSRRLAGVETDTQYF. For the CDR3, the DNA is TGTGCCAGCAGTTCGAGGAGACTAGCGGGAGTAGAGACAGATACGCAGTATTTT.

This chain joins TRBV27 and TRBJ2-7, with 8 bases that match TRBD2. In germline, CDR1 is MNHEY, CDR2 SMNVEV (reference sequence). V shed 5 bases, J shed 0 bases, and the junction held 9 bases outside the gene matches. CDR3 length: 16 residues. CDR3 sequence: CASSPTLGRASYEQYF. The CDR3 DNA follows: TGTGCCAGCAGTCCTACGCTCGGGAGGGCCTCCTACGAGCAGTACTTC.

By its share, this clone is medium-sized. The J gene is TRBJ2-5, the V gene TRBV5-6; the match to TRBD2 covers 7 bases. Germline CDR1 is SGHDT and CDR2 is YYEEEE. The CDR3 runs to 14 residues. V lost 2 bases and J lost 2; bases outside the gene matches: 3. In DNA, the CDR3 is TGTGCCAGCAGCTTCGCTAGCGGACAAGAGACCCAGTACTTC. The encoded protein is CASSFASGQETQYF.

The J gene is TRBJ2-5, the V gene TRBV28; TRBD2 is a possible D gene (5 bases). With 10 bases removed from V and 5 bases from J, the gap between germline ends came to 17 bases. CDR1 is MDHEN and CDR2 is SYDVKM in the germline V gene. The CDR3 has 13 residues. The CDR3 nucleotides read TGTGCCACCCTCGACGGGGTTAAGGAGACCCAGTACTTC. Protein: CATLDGVKETQYF.